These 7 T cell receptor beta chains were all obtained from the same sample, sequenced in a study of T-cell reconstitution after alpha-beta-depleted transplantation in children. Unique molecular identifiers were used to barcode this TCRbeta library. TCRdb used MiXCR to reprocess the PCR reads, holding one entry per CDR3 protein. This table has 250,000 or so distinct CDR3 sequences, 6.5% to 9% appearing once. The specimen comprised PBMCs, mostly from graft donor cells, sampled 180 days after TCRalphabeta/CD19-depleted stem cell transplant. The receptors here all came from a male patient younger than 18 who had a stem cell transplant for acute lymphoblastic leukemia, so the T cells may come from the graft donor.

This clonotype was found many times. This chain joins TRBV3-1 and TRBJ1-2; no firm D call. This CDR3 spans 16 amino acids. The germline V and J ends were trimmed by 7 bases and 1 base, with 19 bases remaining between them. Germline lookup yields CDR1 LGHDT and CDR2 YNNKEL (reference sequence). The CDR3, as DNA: TGTGCCAGCAAAAGGGAATCTTCTTGGGGTAACTATGGCTACACCTTC. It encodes CASKRESSWGNYGYTF.

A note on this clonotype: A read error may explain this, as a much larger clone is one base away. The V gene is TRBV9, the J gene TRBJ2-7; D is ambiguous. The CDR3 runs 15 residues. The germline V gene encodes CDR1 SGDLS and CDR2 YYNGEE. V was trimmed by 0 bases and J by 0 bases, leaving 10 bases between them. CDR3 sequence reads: CASSVAVVDSYEQYF. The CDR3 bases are TGTGCCAGCAGCGTAGCTGTAGTGGACTCCTACGAGCAGTACTTC.

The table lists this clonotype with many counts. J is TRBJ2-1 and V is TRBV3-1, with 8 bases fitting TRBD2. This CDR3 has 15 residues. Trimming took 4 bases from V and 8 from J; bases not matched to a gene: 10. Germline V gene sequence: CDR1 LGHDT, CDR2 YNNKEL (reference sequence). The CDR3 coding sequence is TGTGCCAGCAGCCCCCCGGGACTAGTGTTCGATGAGCAGTTCTTC. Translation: CASSPPGLVFDEQFF.

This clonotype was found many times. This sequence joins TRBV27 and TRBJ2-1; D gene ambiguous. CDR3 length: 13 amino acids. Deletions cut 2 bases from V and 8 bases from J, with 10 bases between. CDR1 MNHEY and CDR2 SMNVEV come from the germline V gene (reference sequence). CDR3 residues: CASSLLGPDEQFF. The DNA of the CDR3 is TGTGCCAGCAGTTTACTAGGGCCGGATGAGCAGTTCTTC.

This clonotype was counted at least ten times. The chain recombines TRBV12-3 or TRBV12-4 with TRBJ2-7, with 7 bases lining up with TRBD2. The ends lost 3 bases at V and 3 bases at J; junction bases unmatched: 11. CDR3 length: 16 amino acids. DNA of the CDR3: TGTGCCAGCAGTTTTGGAGGCCTAGCGGCGCTCTACGAGCAGTACTTC. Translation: CASSFGGLAALYEQYF.

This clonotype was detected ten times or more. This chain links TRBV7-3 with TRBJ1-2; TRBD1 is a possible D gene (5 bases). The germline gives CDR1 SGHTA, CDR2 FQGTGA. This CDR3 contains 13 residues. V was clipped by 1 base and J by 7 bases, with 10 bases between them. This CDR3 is CASSLRGGIGYTF. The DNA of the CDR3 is TGTGCCAGCAGCTTAAGGGGCGGAATTGGCTACACCTTC.

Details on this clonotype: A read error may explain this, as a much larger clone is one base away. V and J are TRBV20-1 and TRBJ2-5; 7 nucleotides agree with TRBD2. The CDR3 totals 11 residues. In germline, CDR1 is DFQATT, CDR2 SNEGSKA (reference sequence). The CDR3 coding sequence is TGCAGTGCTATAGAGTGGGAGGGAAGGGGATTC. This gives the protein CSAIEWEGRGF.